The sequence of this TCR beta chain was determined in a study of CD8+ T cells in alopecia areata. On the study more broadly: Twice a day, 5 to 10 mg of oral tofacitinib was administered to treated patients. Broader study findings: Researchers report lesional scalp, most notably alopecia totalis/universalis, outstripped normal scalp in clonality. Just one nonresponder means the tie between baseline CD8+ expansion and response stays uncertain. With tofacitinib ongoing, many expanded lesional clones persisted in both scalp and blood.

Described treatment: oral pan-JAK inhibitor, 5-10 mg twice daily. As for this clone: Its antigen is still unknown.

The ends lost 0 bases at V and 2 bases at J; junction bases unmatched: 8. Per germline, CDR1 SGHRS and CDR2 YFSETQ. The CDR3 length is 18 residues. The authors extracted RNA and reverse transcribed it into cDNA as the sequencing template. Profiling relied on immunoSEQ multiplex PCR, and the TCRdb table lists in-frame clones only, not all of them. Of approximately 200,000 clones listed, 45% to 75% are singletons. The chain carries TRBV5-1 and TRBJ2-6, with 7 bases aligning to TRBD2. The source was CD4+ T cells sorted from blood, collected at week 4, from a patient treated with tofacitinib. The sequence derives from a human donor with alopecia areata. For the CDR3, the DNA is TGCGCCAGCAGCTTGGCCCCGGGAGGTGTAGCTGGGGCCAACGTCCTGACTTTC. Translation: CASSLAPGGVAGANVLTF.